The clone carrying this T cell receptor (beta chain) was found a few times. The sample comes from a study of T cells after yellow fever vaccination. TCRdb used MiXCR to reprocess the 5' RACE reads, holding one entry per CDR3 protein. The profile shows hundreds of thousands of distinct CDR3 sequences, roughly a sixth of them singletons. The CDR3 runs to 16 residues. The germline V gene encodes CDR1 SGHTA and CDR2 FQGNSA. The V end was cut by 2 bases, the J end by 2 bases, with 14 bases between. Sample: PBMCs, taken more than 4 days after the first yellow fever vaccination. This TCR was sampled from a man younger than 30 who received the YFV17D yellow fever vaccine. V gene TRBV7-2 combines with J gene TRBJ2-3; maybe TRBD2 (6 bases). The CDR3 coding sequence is TGTGCCAGCAGCTTAAATGGGGCGGGACTCACAGATACGCAGTATTTT. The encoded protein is CASSLNGAGLTDTQYF.